This TCR beta chain was identified in a study of radiotherapy plus CTLA-4 blockade in lung cancer. Sequenced by immunoSEQ multiplex PCR; TCRdb stores in-frame clones only, minus some. The sample has 65,000 to 90,000 clones, about nine tenths seen once. V was trimmed by 10 bases and J by 4 bases, leaving 16 bases between them. CDR3 size: 13 residues. In germline, CDR1 is ENHRY, CDR2 SYGVKD. The origin of this receptor is a human donor with non-small cell lung cancer that progressed on radiotherapy plus ipilimumab. The specimen was peripheral blood, collected from a patient treated with radiotherapy plus ipilimumab. The gene calls are TRBV10-3 and TRBJ1-2; no clear D gene. The CDR3 is CANQADLGYGYTF. CDR3 sequence (DNA): TGTGCCAATCAGGCGGACCTCGGCTATGGCTACACCTTC.